This T cell receptor (beta chain) was obtained from a study of shared clonotypes between healthy human individuals. For the study at large: Donors had three CD4 naive, three CD4 memory, two CD8 naive and one CD8 memory plate apiece.

Points on this clone: Its target is unknown.

Broader study findings: Generally, naive subsets (rather than memory subsets) showed larger estimated richness.

CDR1 and CDR2 from the germline V gene are SGHTS and YDEGEE. The V and J ends lost 4 bases and 5 bases respectively, with 10 bases between them. The CDR3 spans 13 residues. Sorted subsets were amplified in replicate PCRs using 200 ng DNA, about 30,000 T cell genomes. Using immunoSEQ multiplex PCR, the repertoire was profiled, and TCRdb retains in-frame clones only, with some absent. The sample lists 1 million to 1.2 million clones, roughly 80% seen once, with roughly 0.82% in the top ten. Naive CD45RA+ and memory CD45RA-negative subsets were split from CD4+ cells. The rearrangement uses TRBV5-8 and TRBJ1-5; no clear D gene. Sequences were obtained from memory CD4+ T cells from PBMCs. Subset noted: CD45RA-negative fraction. This sequence was found in a man younger than 35 in good health. Some clones in this sample may be carry-over from other donors' samples. The CDR3 spells CASSPDRDQPQHF. The CDR3 DNA sequence: TGTGCCAGCAGCCCAGACCGAGATCAGCCCCAGCATTTT.